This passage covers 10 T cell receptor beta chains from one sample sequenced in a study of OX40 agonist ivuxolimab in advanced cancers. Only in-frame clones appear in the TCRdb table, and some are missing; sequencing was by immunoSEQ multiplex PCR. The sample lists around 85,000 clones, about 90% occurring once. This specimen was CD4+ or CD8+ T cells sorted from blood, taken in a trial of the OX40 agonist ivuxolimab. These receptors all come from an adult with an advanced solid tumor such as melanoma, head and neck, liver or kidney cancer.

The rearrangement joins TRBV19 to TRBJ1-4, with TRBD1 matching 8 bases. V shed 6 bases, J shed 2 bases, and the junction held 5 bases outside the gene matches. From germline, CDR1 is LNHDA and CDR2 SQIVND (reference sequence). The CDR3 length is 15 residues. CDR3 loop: CASRPQGATNEKLFF. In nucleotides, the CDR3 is TGTGCCAGTAGGCCCCAGGGGGCCACTAATGAAAAACTGTTTTTT.

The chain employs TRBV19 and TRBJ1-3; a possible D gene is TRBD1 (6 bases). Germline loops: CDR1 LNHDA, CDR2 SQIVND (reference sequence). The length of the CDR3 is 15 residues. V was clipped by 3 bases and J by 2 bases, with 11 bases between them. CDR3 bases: TGTGCCAGTAGTATCAGGGGACCTGCTGGAAACACCATATATTTT. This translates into CASSIRGPAGNTIYF.

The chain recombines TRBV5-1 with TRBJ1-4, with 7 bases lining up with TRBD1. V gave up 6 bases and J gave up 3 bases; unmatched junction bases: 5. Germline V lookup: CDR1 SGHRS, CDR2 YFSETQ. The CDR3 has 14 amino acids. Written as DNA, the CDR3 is TGCGCCAGCACTCCGACAGGGTCTAATGAAAAACTGTTTTTT. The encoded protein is CASTPTGSNEKLFF.

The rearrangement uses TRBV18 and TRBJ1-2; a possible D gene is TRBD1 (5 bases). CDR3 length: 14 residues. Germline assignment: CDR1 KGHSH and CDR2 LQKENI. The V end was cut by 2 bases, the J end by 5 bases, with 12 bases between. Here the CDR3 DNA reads TGTGCCAGCTCACCAGACAGAAGCGTTTATGGCTACACCTTC. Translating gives CASSPDRSVYGYTF.

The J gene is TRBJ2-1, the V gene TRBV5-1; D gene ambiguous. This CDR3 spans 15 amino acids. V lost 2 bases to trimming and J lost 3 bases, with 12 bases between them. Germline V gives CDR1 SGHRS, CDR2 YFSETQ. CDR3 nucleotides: TGCGCCAGCAGCTTAGTAAGTGGCAACTACAATGAGCAGTTCTTC. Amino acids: CASSLVSGNYNEQFF.

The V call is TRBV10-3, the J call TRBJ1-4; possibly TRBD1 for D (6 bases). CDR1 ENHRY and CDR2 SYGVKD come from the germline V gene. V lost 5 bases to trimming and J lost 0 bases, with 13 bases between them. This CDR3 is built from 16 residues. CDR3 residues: CAISPGQSATNEKLFF. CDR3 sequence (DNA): TGTGCCATCAGTCCCGGACAGTCAGCAACTAATGAAAAACTGTTTTTT.

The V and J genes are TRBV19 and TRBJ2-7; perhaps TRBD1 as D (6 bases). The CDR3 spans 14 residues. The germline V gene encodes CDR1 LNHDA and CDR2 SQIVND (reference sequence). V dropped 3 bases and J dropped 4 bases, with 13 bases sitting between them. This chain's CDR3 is CASSIVQGPYEQYF. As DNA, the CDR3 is TGTGCCAGTAGTATTGTCCAGGGGCCGTACGAGCAGTACTTC.

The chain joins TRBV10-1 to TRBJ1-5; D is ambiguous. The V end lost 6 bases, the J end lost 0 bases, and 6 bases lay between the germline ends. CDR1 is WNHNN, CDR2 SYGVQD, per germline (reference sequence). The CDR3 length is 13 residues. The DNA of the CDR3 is TGCGCCAGCAGCGAAAATAGCAATCAGCCCCAGCATTTT. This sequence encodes CASSENSNQPQHF.

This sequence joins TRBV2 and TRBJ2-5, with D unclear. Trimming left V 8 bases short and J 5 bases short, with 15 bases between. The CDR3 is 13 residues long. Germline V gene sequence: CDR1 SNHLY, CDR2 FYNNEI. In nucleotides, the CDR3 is TGTGCCAGCCTAATTTTCGCCGGGGAGACCCAGTACTTC. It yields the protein CASLIFAGETQYF.

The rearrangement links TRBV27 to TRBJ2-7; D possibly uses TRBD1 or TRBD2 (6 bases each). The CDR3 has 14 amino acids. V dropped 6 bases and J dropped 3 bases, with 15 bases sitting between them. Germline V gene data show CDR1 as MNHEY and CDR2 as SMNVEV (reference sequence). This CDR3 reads CASSPRGANYEQYF. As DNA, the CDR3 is TGTGCCAGCAGCCCGAGGGGGGCGAACTACGAGCAGTACTTC.